The 20 T cell receptor beta chains in this list originate from one sample, sequenced in a study of siplizumab effects on memory and regulatory T cells. Assay used: immunoSEQ multiplex PCR; TCRdb lists only in-frame clones, some missing. In the table there are fewer than 120,000 clones, about nine tenths of which are singletons. The sequenced sample was CD4+ T cells sorted from blood. All receptors come from a human donor in good health.

This clone was observed a few times. The CDR3 here is CASSQVGGPPLPPYEQYF. The CDR3 DNA reads as TGCGCCAGCAGCCAAGTGGGGGGTCCACCCTTACCACCCTACGAGCAGTACTTC. V usage is TRBV4-1 and J usage is TRBJ2-7; TRBD2 might be the D (6 bases). The CDR3 is 18 residues long. Germline V gene sequence: CDR1 MGHRA, CDR2 YSYEKL. The V gene lost 1 base and the J gene lost 2 bases, with 21 bases spanning the gap.

This clone was seen more than once but under ten times. The chain has TRBV6-5 and TRBJ1-2, with unresolved D. The ends were cut back, 2 bases at V and 3 bases at J, with 7 bases in the middle. The CDR3 has 13 amino acids. Germline V gives CDR1 MNHEY, CDR2 SVGAGI. CDR3 nucleotide sequence: TGTGCCAGCAGTTACGATCAGGACTATGGCTACACCTTC. Protein sequence: CASSYDQDYGYTF.

This rearrangement joins TRBV6-5 to TRBJ2-1; perhaps TRBD2 as D (5 bases). This CDR3 has 16 amino acids. The germline V gene encodes CDR1 MNHEY and CDR2 SVGAGI. The V and J ends lost 0 bases and 3 bases respectively, with 12 bases between them. DNA for the CDR3: TGTGCCAGCAGTTACTCCGTTGCTAGCCACTACAATGAGCAGTTCTTC. This codes for CASSYSVASHYNEQFF.

This chain's CDR3 is CASSLGLATRTDTQYF. CDR3 DNA: TGCGCCAGCAGCCTAGGACTAGCGACGCGTACAGATACGCAGTATTTT. The chain couples TRBV5-1 to TRBJ2-3, with TRBD2 matching 9 bases. The length of the CDR3 is 16 residues. V dropped 4 bases and J dropped 3; count of bases not matched to a gene: 9. CDR1 SGHRS and CDR2 YFSETQ come from the germline V gene.

The chain recombines TRBV6-1 with TRBJ2-7, with a possible D match to TRBD1 (5 bases). V was pared by 6 bases and J by 0 bases, with 15 bases between. CDR1 is MNHNS, CDR2 SASEGT, per germline. The CDR3 is 15 residues long. The CDR3 is CASSRQLLSSYEQYF. The CDR3 DNA follows: TGTGCCAGCAGCAGACAGCTTCTTAGCTCCTACGAGCAGTACTTC.

The chain joins TRBV9 to TRBJ2-1; 7 bases line up with TRBD2. Germline CDR1 reads SGDLS; CDR2 reads YYNGEE. The CDR3 is made up of 16 amino acids. V lost 4 bases and J lost 6; bases outside the gene matches: 13. CDR3 DNA sequence: TGTGCCAGCAGCCCCCTTTGGCGGGAGTTCGGCAATGAGCAGTTCTTC. It specifies CASSPLWREFGNEQFF.

The chain uses TRBV7-3 and TRBJ2-7, with a tentative D call TRBD1 (5 bases). This CDR3 is built from 14 residues. Germline V lookup: CDR1 SGHTA, CDR2 FQGTGA. Trimming pared 4 bases from V and 7 bases from J, leaving 17 bases between. The CDR3 sequence is CASSSHPGFGEQYF. CDR3 DNA: TGTGCCAGCAGCTCACACCCAGGGTTCGGGGAGCAGTACTTC.

V gene TRBV5-6 combines with J gene TRBJ2-7; tentatively, D is TRBD1 or TRBD2 (5 bases each). The CDR3 extends over 17 amino acids. Germline assignment: CDR1 SGHDT and CDR2 YYEEEE. The V end lost 3 bases, the J end lost 2 bases, and 21 bases lay between the germline ends. Written as DNA, the CDR3 is TGTGCCAGCAGCTGGGGACCGTCTGGGGCGGCCACCTACGAGCAGTACTTC. This codes for CASSWGPSGAATYEQYF.

J is TRBJ1-4 and V is TRBV5-6, with TRBD1 matching 7 bases. The CDR3 has 15 amino acids. Germline-derived CDR1 and CDR2 are SGHDT and YYEEEE. Germline trimming cut 0 bases from V and 3 bases from J; bases unmatched to any gene: 2. The CDR3 spells CASSLAGTANEKLFF. As DNA, the CDR3 is TGTGCCAGCAGCTTGGCCGGGACAGCTAATGAAAAACTGTTTTTT. Full variable domain (outside the CDR3, taken from reference TRBV5-6 and TRBJ1-4): DAGVTQSPTHLIKTRGQQVTLRCSPKSGHDTVSWYQQALGQGPQFIFQYYEEEERQRGNFPDRFSGHQFPNYSSELNVNALLLGDSALYLCASSLAGTANEKLFFGSGTQLSVL.

This chain connects TRBV7-3 to TRBJ2-2; D ambiguous. Trimming took off 5 bases at V and 0 bases at J, with 7 bases between the two ends. Germline CDR1 SGHTA, CDR2 FQGTGA. CDR3 size: 14 residues. The CDR3 nucleotides are TGTGCCAGCAGCAAGGCGTCGAACACCGGGGAGCTGTTTTTT. It codes for CASSKASNTGELFF. The full variable domain, completed using reference TRBV7-3 and TRBJ2-2, is GAGVSQTPSNKVTEKGKYVELRCDPISGHTALYWYRQSLGQGPEFLIYFQGTGAADDSGLPNDRFFAVRPEGSVSTLKIQRTERGDSAVYLCASSKASNTGELFFGEGSRLTVL.

V is TRBV5-6 and J is TRBJ1-2; no firm D call. The CDR3 is 14 residues long. Germline-derived CDR1 and CDR2 are SGHDT and YYEEEE. V dropped 4 bases and J dropped 4 bases, with 14 bases sitting between them. CDR3 nucleotide sequence: TGTGCCAGCAGCCCAGCGACCCTAATCTATGGCTACACCTTC. Protein sequence: CASSPATLIYGYTF.

The chain has TRBV6-5 and TRBJ1-3, with TRBD1 matching over 10 bases. V shed 6 bases and J 2 bases; nucleotides not matched to a gene: 4. CDR1 is MNHEY and CDR2 is SVGAGI in the germline V gene. CDR3 size: 15 residues. This chain's CDR3 is CASRVGQGAGNTIYF. In DNA, the CDR3 is TGTGCCAGCAGAGTCGGACAGGGGGCTGGAAACACCATATATTTT.

This chain connects TRBV7-9 to TRBJ2-5; TRBD1 matches 8 bases. The J segment lost 1 base and the V segment lost 5 bases, leaving 3 bases of the junction unmatched. The CDR3 runs to 14 residues. Germline-derived CDR1 and CDR2 are SEHNR and FQNEAQ (reference sequence). The CDR3 region has the DNA TGTGCCAGCAGCCAACAGGGGGGCCAAGAGACCCAGTACTTC. It specifies CASSQQGGQETQYF.

The chain has TRBV6-5 and TRBJ2-2, with 8 bases that match TRBD2. The trim removed 7 bases at V and 4 bases at J, leaving 5 bases unmatched. Germline CDR1 MNHEY, CDR2 SVGAGI. The CDR3 loop spans 14 amino acids. CDR3 nucleotides: TGTGCCAGCACTCGGGGGGGGCCCACCGGGGAGCTGTTTTTT. Translated: CASTRGGPTGELFF.

This clone was observed a single time. V and J are TRBV5-8 and TRBJ2-2; D not certain. The germline CDR1 and CDR2 sequences are SGHTS and YDEGEE. V was clipped by 3 bases and J by 5 bases, with 11 bases between them. The CDR3 totals 14 residues. The CDR3 DNA reads TGTGCCAGCAGCTCCTGGGAAGGTACCGGGGAGCTGTTTTTT. Translated: CASSSWEGTGELFF.

V gene TRBV7-9 combines with J gene TRBJ2-3; 9 bases are shared with TRBD2. CDR3 size: 15 residues. After removal of 0 bases from V and 5 bases from J, the junction contained 3 bases not matched to a gene. Germline lookup yields CDR1 SEHNR and CDR2 FQNEAQ (reference sequence). The CDR3: CASSLASGRIDTQYF. The CDR3 DNA reads as TGTGCCAGCAGCTTAGCTAGCGGGAGAATAGATACGCAGTATTTT.

This clone was observed once. The chain joins TRBV6-5 to TRBJ1-5, with D hard to call. The CDR3 extends over 15 amino acids. The ends were cut back, 0 bases at V and 5 bases at J, with 11 bases in the middle. Germline V gene sequence: CDR1 MNHEY, CDR2 SVGAGI. CDR3 nucleotides: TGTGCCAGCAGTTACTCAGGTGGGATGGATCAGCCCCAGCATTTT. Protein product: CASSYSGGMDQPQHF.

The chain is built from TRBV9 and TRBJ1-1, with a weak D call TRBD1 (6 bases). This CDR3 comprises 13 residues. With 3 bases removed from V and 4 bases from J, the gap between germline ends came to 10 bases. Germline CDR1 is SGDLS and CDR2 is YYNGEE. In DNA, the CDR3 is TGTGCCAGCAGCGAGGGGGGCGGCACTGAAGCTTTCTTT. It codes for CASSEGGGTEAFF. The full variable domain, with the rest looked up from reference TRBV9 and TRBJ1-1, is DSGVTQTPKHLITATGQRVTLRCSPRSGDLSVYWYQQSLDQGLQFLIQYYNGEERAKGNILERFSAQQFPDLHSELNLSSLELGDSALYFCASSEGGGTEAFFGQGTRLTVV.

The chain has TRBV7-2 and TRBJ2-2; 7 nucleotides line up with TRBD1. Unmatched junction bases numbered 4, after V lost 5 bases and J lost 1 base. This CDR3 has 15 residues. Germline V gene sequence: CDR1 SGHTA, CDR2 FQGNSA. CDR3 loop: CASSPDRVNTGELFF. The CDR3 DNA follows: TGTGCCAGCAGCCCCGACAGGGTGAACACCGGGGAGCTGTTTTTT. Looking up the rest from reference TRBV7-2 and TRBJ2-2 gives the full variable domain: GAGVSQSPSNKVTEKGKDVELRCDPISGHTALYWYRQSLGQGLEFLIYFQGNSAPDKSGLPSDRFSAERTGGSVSTLTIQRTQQEDSAVYLCASSPDRVNTGELFFGEGSRLTVL.

The V call is TRBV18, the J call TRBJ2-1; the match to TRBD1 covers 7 bases. CDR3 length equals 12 residues. V dropped 6 bases and J dropped 10; count of bases not matched to a gene: 6. The germline V gene encodes CDR1 KGHSH and CDR2 LQKENI. Here the CDR3 reads CASSVRQGEQFF. As DNA, the CDR3 is TGTGCCAGCTCCGTTCGACAGGGAGAGCAGTTCTTC.